These T cell receptor beta chains were read from a single sample in a study of blood T cells in healthy people across ages. MiXCR was run by TCRdb on the 5' RACE reads, yielding one entry per CDR3 protein. Of 750,000 to 1,000,000 distinct CDR3 sequences detected, 25% to 30% appear once; the ten largest clones hold roughly 10%. These data were likewise used in another study, on T cells of mothers and their children.

Sample: blood. All receptors come from a middle-aged woman in good health. Each CDR3 is given with its conserved first and last residue. A D gene is named only where the DNA matches it firmly. Only some rows state a clone size, as once, few, many or a class for expanded clones.

v_gene	j_gene	abundance	d_gene	CDR3nt	CDR3aa
TRBV7-9	TRBJ2-1	.	TRBD2	TGTACCAGCAGCCCAATCGGACTAGCGGACGCCAATGAGCAGTTCTTC	CTSSPIGLADANEQFF
TRBV12-3/TRBV12-4	TRBJ2-7	many	.	TGTGCCAGCAGTTCGGACCGCGCGGCGGAGCAGTACTTC	CASSSDRAAEQYF
TRBV12-3/TRBV12-4	TRBJ2-1	.	TRBD1	TGTGCCAGCAGTCACACACCCACCCGAAACAGGGGGATGCGTTACAATGAGCAGTTCTTC	CASSHTPTRNRGMRYNEQFF
TRBV12-3/TRBV12-4	TRBJ2-3	.	.	TGTGCCAGCAGTCCATCCTATACTAGAGATGGTGCAGATACGCAGTATTTT	CASSPSYTRDGADTQYF
TRBV3-1	TRBJ1-2	few	TRBD1	TGTGCCAGCAGCAAAGACCGGGACAGATATGGCTACACCTTC	CASSKDRDRYGYTF
TRBV9	TRBJ2-6	.	.	TGTGCCAGCAGCGTAGCTGCAGGTAGTGGGGCCAACGTCCTGACTTTC	CASSVAAGSGANVLTF
TRBV5-1	TRBJ2-5	few	.	TGCGCCAGCAGCTTGAGCGGGTTGGTATACGAGACCCAGTACTTC	CASSLSGLVYETQYF
TRBV7-8	TRBJ1-1	.	.	TGTGCCAGTAAAGTGGCAGTGAACACTGAAGCTTTCTTT	CASKVAVNTEAFF
TRBV2	TRBJ2-3	.	.	TGTGCCAGCAGTGAAGCGCGCGCTTCGGGGGAGAGGGATACGCAGTATTTT	CASSEARASGERDTQYF
TRBV7-9	TRBJ2-7	many	TRBD1	TGTGCCAGCAGCATGGACAGGGGAACCTACGAGCAGTACTTC	CASSMDRGTYEQYF
TRBV5-1	TRBJ2-7	many	.	TGCGCCAGCAGCTTACCAGGGACCTACGAGCAGTACTTC	CASSLPGTYEQYF